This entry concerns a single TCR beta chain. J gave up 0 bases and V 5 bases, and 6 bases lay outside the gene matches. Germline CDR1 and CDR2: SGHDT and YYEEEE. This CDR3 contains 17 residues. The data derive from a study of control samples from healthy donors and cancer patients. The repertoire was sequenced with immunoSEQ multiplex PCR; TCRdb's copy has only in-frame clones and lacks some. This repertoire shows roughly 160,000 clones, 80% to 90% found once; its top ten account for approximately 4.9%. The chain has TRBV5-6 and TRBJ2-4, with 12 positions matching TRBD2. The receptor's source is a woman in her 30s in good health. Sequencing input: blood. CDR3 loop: CASSSGTSGLAKNIQYF. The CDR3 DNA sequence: TGTGCCAGCAGTTCCGGGACTAGCGGGCTAGCCAAAAACATTCAGTACTTC.